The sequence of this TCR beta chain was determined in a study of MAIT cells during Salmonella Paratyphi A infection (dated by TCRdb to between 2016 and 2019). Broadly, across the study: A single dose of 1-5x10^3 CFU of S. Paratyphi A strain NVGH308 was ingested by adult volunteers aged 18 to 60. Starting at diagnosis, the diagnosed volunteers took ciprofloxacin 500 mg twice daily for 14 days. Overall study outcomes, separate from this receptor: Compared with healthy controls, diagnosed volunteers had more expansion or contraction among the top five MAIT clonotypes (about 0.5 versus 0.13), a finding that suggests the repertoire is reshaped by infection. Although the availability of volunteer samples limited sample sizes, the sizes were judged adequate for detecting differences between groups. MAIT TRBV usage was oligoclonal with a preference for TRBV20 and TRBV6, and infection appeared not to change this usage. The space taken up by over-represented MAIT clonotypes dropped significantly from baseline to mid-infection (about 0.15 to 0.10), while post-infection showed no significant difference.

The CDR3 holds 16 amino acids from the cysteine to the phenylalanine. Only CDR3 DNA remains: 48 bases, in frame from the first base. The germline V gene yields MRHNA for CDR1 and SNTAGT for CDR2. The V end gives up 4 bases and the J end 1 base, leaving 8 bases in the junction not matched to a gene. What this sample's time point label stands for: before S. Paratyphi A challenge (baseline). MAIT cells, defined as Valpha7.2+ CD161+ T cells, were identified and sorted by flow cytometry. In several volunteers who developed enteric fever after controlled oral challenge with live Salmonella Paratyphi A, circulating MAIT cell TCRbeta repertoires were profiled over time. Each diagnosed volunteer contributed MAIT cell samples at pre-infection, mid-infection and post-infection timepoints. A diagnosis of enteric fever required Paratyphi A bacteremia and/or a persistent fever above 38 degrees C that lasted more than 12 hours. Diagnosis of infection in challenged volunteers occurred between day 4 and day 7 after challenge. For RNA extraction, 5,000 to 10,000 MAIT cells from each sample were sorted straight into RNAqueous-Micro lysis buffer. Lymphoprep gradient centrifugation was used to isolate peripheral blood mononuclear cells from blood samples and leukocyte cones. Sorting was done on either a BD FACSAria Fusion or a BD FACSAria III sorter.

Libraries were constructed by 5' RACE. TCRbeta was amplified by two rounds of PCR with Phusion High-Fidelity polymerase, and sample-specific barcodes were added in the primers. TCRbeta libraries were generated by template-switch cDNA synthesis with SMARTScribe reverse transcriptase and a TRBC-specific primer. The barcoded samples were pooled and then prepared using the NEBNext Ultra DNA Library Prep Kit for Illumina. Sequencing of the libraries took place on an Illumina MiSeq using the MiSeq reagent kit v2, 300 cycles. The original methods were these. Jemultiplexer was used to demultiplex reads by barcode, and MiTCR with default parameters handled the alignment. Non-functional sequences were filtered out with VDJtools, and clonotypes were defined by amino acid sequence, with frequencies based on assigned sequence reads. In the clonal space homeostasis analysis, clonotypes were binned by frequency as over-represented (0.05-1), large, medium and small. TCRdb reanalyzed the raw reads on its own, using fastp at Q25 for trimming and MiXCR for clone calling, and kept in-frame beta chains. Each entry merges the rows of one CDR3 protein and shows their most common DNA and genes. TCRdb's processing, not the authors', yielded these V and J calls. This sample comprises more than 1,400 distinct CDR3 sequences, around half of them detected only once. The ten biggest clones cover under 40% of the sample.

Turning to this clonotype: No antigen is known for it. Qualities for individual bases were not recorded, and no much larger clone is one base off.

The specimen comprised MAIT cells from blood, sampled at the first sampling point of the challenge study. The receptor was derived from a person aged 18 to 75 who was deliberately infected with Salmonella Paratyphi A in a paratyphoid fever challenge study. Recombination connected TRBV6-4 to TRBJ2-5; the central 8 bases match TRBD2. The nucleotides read TGTGCCAGCAGTGCTAGAGCCGGACTAGCCCAAGAGACCCAGTACTTC. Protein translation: CASSARAGLAQETQYF.